A selection of T cell receptor beta chains follows, all from one sample in a study of T cells in Graves' hyperthyroidism and ophthalmopathy. TCRdb reprocessed the multiplex PCR reads with MiXCR, giving one entry per CDR3 protein. The sample contains about 380,000 distinct CDR3 sequences, approximately 17% of which appear only once. What was sequenced was blood. The receptors were gathered from a man between 18 and 35 years old with Graves' ophthalmopathy. The CDR3 runs from the conserved cysteine through the conserved F or W. D genes are given only for firm matches. Clone size appears in some rows only: once, few, many, or a class for an expanded clone.

clone_size cdr3_length d_call j_call v_call cdr3_nt cdr3_aa
many 15 - TRBJ1-1 TRBV2 TGTGCCAGCAGTGAAGGGGCAGGGGAGAACACTGAAGCTTTCTTT CASSEGAGENTEAFF
few 14 - TRBJ1-1 TRBV28 TGTGCCAGCAGCCCACGAGGATGGGACACTGAAGCTTTCTTT CASSPRGWDTEAFF
many 14 - TRBJ1-1 TRBV5-1 TGCGCCAGCAGCTTGGGTAGCATGAACACTGAAGCTTTCTTT CASSLGSMNTEAFF
few 15 - TRBJ1-2 TRBV7-9 TGTGCCAGCAGCTTAAACCAGCTAACTAACTATGGCTACACCTTC CASSLNQLTNYGYTF
many 13 - TRBJ2-3 TRBV28 TGTGCCAGCAGTTTTGGGGGGACAGATACGCAGTATTTT CASSFGGTDTQYF
- 13 - TRBJ1-6 TRBV11-3 TGTGCCAGCGTATCCATACGGGAACTCTCCCTCCACTTT CASVSIRELSLHF
many 15 - TRBJ1-5 TRBV12-3/TRBV12-4 TGTGCCAGCAGTTTGAGCGGAGGGATATATCAGCCCCAGCATTTT CASSLSGGIYQPQHF
- 15 TRBD2 TRBJ2-1 TRBV7-6 TGTGCCAGCAGTCAAGCGGGGAGCGCCTACAATGAGCAGTTCTTC CASSQAGSAYNEQFF
- 13 - TRBJ2-7 TRBV7-8 TGTGCCAGCAGGAAGGGATGGCAAACCGAGCAGTACTTC CASRKGWQTEQYF
- 15 - TRBJ2-7 TRBV20-1 TGCAGTGCTAGGGGGGGGGGCGGGGATGCCTACGAGCAGTACTTC CSARGGGGDAYEQYF
- 15 TRBD1 TRBJ2-7 TRBV7-9 TGTGCCAGCAGCCCCAGGGGGCAGGGGGAGAGGGAGCAGTACTTC CASSPRGQGEREQYF
- 16 TRBD1 TRBJ1-2 TRBV18 TGTGCCAGCTCAGGACGTATACCGGGACAGGGAGATGGCTACACCTTC CASSGRIPGQGDGYTF
few 14 - TRBJ1-2 TRBV10-3 TGTGCCATCAGTGAAACGGGGCCGTTTGAAGGCTACACCTTC CAISETGPFEGYTF
many 13 TRBD1 TRBJ2-1 TRBV29-1 TGCAGCGTTGAAGGGACAGGGGTCAATGAGCAGTTCTTC CSVEGTGVNEQFF
- 18 TRBD1 TRBJ2-6 TRBV5-1 TGCGCCAGCAGCTGGCGGACAGGTGAAAGATCTGGGGCCAACGTCCTGACTTTC CASSWRTGERSGANVLTF
many 12 - TRBJ1-1 TRBV28 TGTGCCAGCAGTTCGGTTACGTCTGAAGCTTTCTTT CASSSVTSEAFF
- 15 TRBD2 TRBJ2-2 TRBV3-1 TGTGCCAGCAGCCAACAGCGGGGGGGAACCGGGGAGCTGTTTTTT CASSQQRGGTGELFF
many 13 TRBD1 TRBJ1-1 TRBV2 TGTGCCAGCAACCGGGACAGGGGCACTGAAGCTTTCTTT CASNRDRGTEAFF
many 12 - TRBJ1-1 TRBV20-1 TGCAGTGCCCCCGGACAGTACACTGAAGCTTTCTTT CSAPGQYTEAFF
many 14 TRBD1 TRBJ1-6 TRBV3-1 TGTGCCAGCAGACACGACAGGGAAAATTCACCCCTCCACTTT CASRHDRENSPLHF
many 14 - TRBJ1-5 TRBV2 TGTGCCAGCACCGAGGGGGAGGGAATAGGGCCCCAGCATTTT CASTEGEGIGPQHF
- 17 TRBD1 TRBJ2-6 TRBV6-5 TGTGCCAGCAGTTACTCTCTAACAGGGGATGGGGCCAACGTCCTGACTTTC CASSYSLTGDGANVLTF
few 15 - TRBJ1-1 TRBV15 TGTGCCACCAGCAGCCGGACAGTGGGGAACACTGAAGCTTTCTTT CATSSRTVGNTEAFF
- 15 - TRBJ1-5 TRBV27 TGTGCCAGCAGTTTTGGGGGTATGAGCAATCAGCCCCAGCATTTT CASSFGGMSNQPQHF
many 14 TRBD1 TRBJ2-7 TRBV7-9 TGTGCCAGCAGCTTAGTAGGGGACAGCTCCGAGCAGTACTTC CASSLVGDSSEQYF
many 13 - TRBJ2-7 TRBV27 TGTGCCAGCAGAGAGGGGCCCCCCTACGAGCAGTACTTC CASREGPPYEQYF
many 13 - TRBJ2-7 TRBV3-1 TGTGCCAGCAGCCAAGGGCGCGAGCGCGAGCAGTACTTC CASSQGREREQYF
many 15 TRBD2 TRBJ2-7 TRBV20-1 TGCAGTGCTAGAGAACTAGCGGGGAACCCCTACGAGCAGTACTTC CSARELAGNPYEQYF
few 13 - TRBJ1-1 TRBV29-1 TGCAGCGTTGGACGGGGGCGGTTCACTGAAGCTTTCTTT CSVGRGRFTEAFF
few 15 - TRBJ2-2 TRBV6-4 TGTGCCAGCAGTGACTCGGAGACAAACACCGGGGAGCTGTTTTTT CASSDSETNTGELFF
few 14 TRBD2 TRBJ2-5 TRBV5-1 TGCGCCAGCAGCTTTTTAGCGGGGGAAGAGACCCAGTACTTC CASSFLAGEETQYF
- 13 - TRBJ2-1 TRBV7-3 TGTGCCAGCAGCGACTACACCGGCGATGAGCAGTTCTTC CASSDYTGDEQFF
many 15 - TRBJ1-1 TRBV7-9 TGTGCCAGCAGCCTCCGGGGTACGGCGGGAACTGAAGCTTTCTTT CASSLRGTAGTEAFF
many 15 TRBD1 TRBJ1-1 TRBV6-1 TGTGCCAGCAGTGACGTTAGACAGGGAAACACTGAAGCTTTCTTT CASSDVRQGNTEAFF
many 13 - TRBJ2-7 TRBV18 TGTGCCAGCTCAGCCTCACTAGAGGTCGAGCAGTACTTC CASSASLEVEQYF
many 14 TRBD1 TRBJ2-7 TRBV2 TGTGCCAGCACCAGTATGGACAGGTTGTACGAGCAGTACTTC CASTSMDRLYEQYF
many 13 TRBD2 TRBJ2-7 TRBV20-1 TGCAGCAAACTAGCGGGGGGACACTACGAGCAGTACTTC CSKLAGGHYEQYF
few 16 TRBD2 TRBJ2-7 TRBV18 TGTGCCAGCTCACACCCTAGCGGGGCGAGCTCCTACGAGCAGTACTTC CASSHPSGASSYEQYF
few 15 TRBD1 TRBJ1-6 TRBV27 TGTGCCAGCAGTTTATCGATTACAGGGGTTGCACCCCTCCACTTT CASSLSITGVAPLHF
many 18 - TRBJ2-5 TRBV28 TGTGCCAGCAGTTTTCCCCCGGGGCGGGGCTCTTTCCAAGAGACCCAGTACTTC CASSFPPGRGSFQETQYF
many 13 - TRBJ2-5 TRBV9 TGTGCCAGCAGCGTAGGCCAGCAAGAGACCCAGTACTTC CASSVGQQETQYF
many 15 TRBD1 TRBJ2-1 TRBV11-3 TGTGCCAGCAGCCTATGGACAGGGGGTCGGGATGAGCAGTTCTTC CASSLWTGGRDEQFF
many 14 - TRBJ1-5 TRBV7-8 TGTGCCAGCTGCGGGCTGTATAGCAATCAGCCCCAGCATTTT CASCGLYSNQPQHF
- 15 - TRBJ2-1 TRBV6-5 TGTGCCAGCAGTTACGGACATGGGCCCTACAATGAGCAGTTCTTC CASSYGHGPYNEQFF
many 14 - TRBJ1-2 TRBV5-1 TGCGCCAGCAGCTTGGACAGGGTAGAGGATGGCTACACCTTC CASSLDRVEDGYTF
many 14 TRBD2 TRBJ2-5 TRBV12-3/TRBV12-4 TGTGCCAGCAGCCTCGGGACTAGTGGTGTTAGCCAGTACTTC CASSLGTSGVSQYF